The sequence of this T cell receptor (beta chain) was determined in a study of cytomegalovirus exposure and HLA in healthy donors. Overall study: A data release that came early held 75 million to 85 million unique TCRs from HLA-typed donors. Points from the study as a whole: TCR beta chain V- and J-gene trimming was linked, in a later analysis, to a missense variant in DCLRE1C. Previously analyzed data showed that most TCR beta V segments were productive at a frequency of about 87% or about 30%.

PCR amplification relied on 60 Vbeta primers (plus 13 Jbeta primers). Study processing details: Unique TCR beta chains numbered around 80 million in a later analysis, with around 11 million shared. Generated by immunoSEQ multiplex PCR, the TCRdb table keeps only in-frame clones and is missing some. Clone size and V and J calls were adopted from that table, with D and trimming inferred from the DNA. Among under 200,000 clones listed, under 90% were seen once. As for this clone: What it recognizes is unknown.

This sequence was found in a man between 25 and 39 years old in good health and CMV-seronegative. Specimen: PBMCs.

The CDR3 reads CASSVRIETQYF. The CDR3 nucleotides are TGTGCCAGCAGCGTGAGGATCGAGACCCAGTACTTC. The chain employs TRBV5-6 and TRBJ2-5; D gene ambiguous. V lost 4 bases and J lost 5, with 9 bases in between. Germline V gene data show CDR1 as SGHDT and CDR2 as YYEEEE. The CDR3 extends over 12 amino acids.